This is a list of T cell receptor beta chains from one sample in a study of blood T cells in healthy people across ages. One entry per CDR3 protein results from TCRdb running MiXCR on the 5' RACE reads. The top ten clones hold around 12% of a sample with around 990,000 distinct CDR3 sequences, 35% to 40% of them seen once. Sequences were obtained from blood. The receptors derive from a man aged 18 to 35 in good health. CDR3s include the opening cysteine and the closing phenylalanine or tryptophan. Fields, in order: D gene, clone size, J gene, V gene, CDR3 protein, CDR3 DNA. A D gene is named only where the DNA matches it firmly. Size tells how often a clone was seen (once, few, many) or the class of an expanded clone, and some rows leave it out.

d_call: .
clone_size: .
j_call: TRBJ2-2
v_call: TRBV10-3
cdr3_aa: CAISGTKGPNTGELFF
cdr3_nt: TGTGCCATCAGCGGGACCAAAGGTCCGAACACCGGGGAGCTGTTTTTT

d_call: TRBD1
clone_size: .
j_call: TRBJ2-7
v_call: TRBV20-1
cdr3_aa: CSATARDRNYNEQYF
cdr3_nt: TGCAGTGCTACGGCCCGGGACAGGAATTACAATGAGCAGTACTTC

d_call: TRBD2
clone_size: few
j_call: TRBJ2-3
v_call: TRBV4-3
cdr3_aa: CASSQDWGGGATDTQYF
cdr3_nt: TGCGCCAGCAGCCAAGATTGGGGCGGGGGGGCAACAGATACGCAGTATTTT

d_call: .
clone_size: .
j_call: TRBJ1-1
v_call: TRBV7-8
cdr3_aa: CASSLDGYREHTEAFF
cdr3_nt: TGTGCCAGCAGCTTAGACGGGTACAGGGAGCACACTGAAGCTTTCTTT

d_call: .
clone_size: few
j_call: TRBJ2-1
v_call: TRBV9
cdr3_aa: CASSRGTLGTNEQFF
cdr3_nt: TGTGCCAGCAGCAGAGGGACATTGGGGACCAATGAGCAGTTCTTC

d_call: .
clone_size: .
j_call: TRBJ2-2
v_call: TRBV28
cdr3_aa: CASKSRPSNTGELFF
cdr3_nt: TGTGCCAGCAAGTCAAGGCCGTCGAACACCGGGGAGTTGTTTTTT

d_call: .
clone_size: few
j_call: TRBJ1-5
v_call: TRBV4-3
cdr3_aa: CASSQVTGNQPQHF
cdr3_nt: TGCGCCAGCAGCCAAGTGACAGGCAATCAGCCCCAGCATTTT

d_call: TRBD1
clone_size: .
j_call: TRBJ2-3
v_call: TRBV20-1
cdr3_aa: CSAREGTGRPTDTQYF
cdr3_nt: TGCAGTGCTAGAGAAGGGACAGGACGACCCACAGATACGCAGTATTTT

d_call: TRBD1
clone_size: .
j_call: TRBJ2-5
v_call: TRBV5-1
cdr3_aa: CANSFQTGGEETQYF
cdr3_nt: TGCGCCAACAGCTTCCAGACAGGGGGCGAAGAGACCCAGTACTTC

d_call: TRBD1
clone_size: .
j_call: TRBJ1-4
v_call: TRBV20-1
cdr3_aa: CSAFNRDRGEKLFF
cdr3_nt: TGCAGTGCTTTCAACCGGGACAGGGGTGAAAAACTGTTTTTT

d_call: .
clone_size: .
j_call: TRBJ2-4
v_call: TRBV29-1
cdr3_aa: CSAKPGFSDIQYF
cdr3_nt: TGCAGCGCCAAACCTGGGTTTAGCGACATTCAGTACTTC

d_call: .
clone_size: .
j_call: TRBJ2-5
v_call: TRBV12-3/TRBV12-4
cdr3_aa: CASSRDASGTQYF
cdr3_nt: TGTGCCAGCAGTCGCGATGCATCGGGGACCCAGTACTTC

d_call: .
clone_size: .
j_call: TRBJ1-2
v_call: TRBV27
cdr3_aa: CASTRDGTEGYTF
cdr3_nt: TGTGCCAGCACCCGGGACGGAACTGAAGGCTACACCTTC

d_call: .
clone_size: once
j_call: TRBJ1-1
v_call: TRBV13
cdr3_aa: CASSLRVRLTEAFF
cdr3_nt: TGTGCCAGCAGCCTCAGGGTTCGGCTCACTGAAGCTTTCTTT

d_call: TRBD1
clone_size: few
j_call: TRBJ2-3
v_call: TRBV5-5
cdr3_aa: CASSLAGTGGATDTQYF
cdr3_nt: TGTGCCAGCAGCTTGGCCGGGACAGGGGGCGCCACAGATACGCAGTATTTT

d_call: .
clone_size: few
j_call: TRBJ2-3
v_call: TRBV28
cdr3_aa: CASSPNRGRVDTQYF
cdr3_nt: TGTGCCAGCAGTCCAAACAGGGGGAGGGTAGATACGCAGTATTTT

d_call: .
clone_size: .
j_call: TRBJ2-3
v_call: TRBV3-1
cdr3_aa: CASSLLRDNTDTQYF
cdr3_nt: TGTGCCAGCAGCCTCCTTCGGGACAACACAGATACGCAGTATTTT

d_call: TRBD1
clone_size: .
j_call: TRBJ1-6
v_call: TRBV27
cdr3_aa: CASSLRGDRTYNSPLHF
cdr3_nt: TGTGCCAGCAGTTTAAGGGGGGACAGGACCTATAATTCACCCCTCCACTTT

d_call: TRBD1
clone_size: .
j_call: TRBJ2-3
v_call: TRBV7-2
cdr3_aa: CASSPQGSVADTQYF
cdr3_nt: TGTGCCAGCAGCCCACAGGGGAGTGTCGCAGATACGCAGTATTTT